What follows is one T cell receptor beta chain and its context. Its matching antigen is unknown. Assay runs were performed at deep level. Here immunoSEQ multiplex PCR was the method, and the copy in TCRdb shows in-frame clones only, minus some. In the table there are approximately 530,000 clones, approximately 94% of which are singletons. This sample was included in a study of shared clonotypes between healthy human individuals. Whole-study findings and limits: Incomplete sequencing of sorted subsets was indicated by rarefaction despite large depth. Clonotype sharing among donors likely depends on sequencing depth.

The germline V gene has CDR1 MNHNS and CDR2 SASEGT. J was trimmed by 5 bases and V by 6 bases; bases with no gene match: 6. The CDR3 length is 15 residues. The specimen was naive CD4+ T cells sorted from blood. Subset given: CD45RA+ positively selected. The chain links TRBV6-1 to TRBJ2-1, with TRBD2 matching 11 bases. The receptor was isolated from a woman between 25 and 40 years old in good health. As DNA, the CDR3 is TGTGCCAGCAGAGAACTAGCGGGAGTCGACAATGAGCAGTTCTTC. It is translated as CASRELAGVDNEQFF.